This T cell receptor beta chain was obtained from a study of CD8+CD57+ T cells in acquired aplastic anemia. Study summary: Sorted CD4+ and CD8+ cells yielded roughly 3.2 ug of DNA on average. Study-wide results and limits: Statistical testing detected no significant gap in CD8+ Simpson's diversity between patients and controls.

The V gene's germline CDR1 is LNHNV and CDR2 YYDKDF (reference sequence). V lost 0 bases to trimming and J lost 11 bases, with 10 bases between them. CDR3 length equals 13 residues. This clonotype was detected a few times. What it binds is not known. Researchers used genomic DNA as the template to profile TCR beta VDJ and CDR3. TCRdb itself ran the reads through MiXCR, one entry per CDR3 protein. The data hold 250,000 to 300,000 distinct CDR3 sequences, with approximately 55% observed a single time. The sample was sorted CD4+, CD8+, or CD8+CD57+ T cells (not recorded which) from PBMCs. V usage is TRBV15 and J usage is TRBJ2-2; no reliable D call. This clonotype originated in a human donor with severe aplastic anemia or a healthy control (not recorded which). The CDR3 DNA is TGTGCCACCAGCAGAGATGATCCCCACGAGCTGTTTTTT. Its translation is CATSRDDPHELFF.